This entry lists 24 T cell receptor beta chains sequenced from one sample in a study of cytomegalovirus exposure and HLA in healthy donors. The study ran its PCR with 60 Vbeta and 13 Jbeta primers. Profiling relied on immunoSEQ multiplex PCR, and the TCRdb table lists in-frame clones only, not all of them. The sample carries 100,000 or so clones, approximately 82% recorded once. The specimen was PBMCs. These receptors were taken from a man aged 35 to 55 in good health and CMV-seropositive.

CDR3 nucleotides: TGTGCCAGCAGTGGACAGGGGGCGATCTATGGCTACACCTTC. This translates into CASSGQGAIYGYTF. V gene TRBV28 combines with J gene TRBJ1-2, with 11 positions matching TRBD1. Germline V gene lookup returns CDR1 MDHEN and CDR2 SYDVKM. Losses at the gene ends were 5 bases for V and 4 bases for J; bases not matched to a gene: 3. This CDR3 has 14 residues.

The table lists this clone with a few counts. The chain uses TRBV11-3 and TRBJ2-1, with 13 bases matching TRBD2. The CDR3 spans 16 residues. V shed 5 bases, J shed 7 bases, and the junction held 8 bases outside the gene matches. Per germline, CDR1 SGHNT and CDR2 YENEEA. The CDR3 loop reads CASSQTGTSGKNEQFF. The CDR3 DNA follows: TGTGCCAGCAGCCAAACCGGGACTAGCGGGAAGAATGAGCAGTTCTTC.

This chain connects TRBV10-2 to TRBJ2-5; 7 positions match TRBD2. Per the germline V gene, CDR1 is WSHSY and CDR2 is SAAADI. The CDR3 runs to 13 residues. Trimming removed 3 bases from V and 6 bases from J; junction bases left unmatched: 4. The CDR3 here is CASSEREGKTQYF. The DNA for the CDR3 is TGCGCCAGCAGTGAAAGGGAGGGGAAGACCCAGTACTTC.

The V and J genes are TRBV30 and TRBJ1-5; 8 bases align to TRBD1. The trim removed 5 bases at V and 0 bases at J, leaving 9 bases unmatched. The CDR3 sequence is 16 residues long. The germline V gene has CDR1 GTSNPN and CDR2 SVGIG (reference sequence). In DNA, the CDR3 is TGTGCCTGGCAGGACAGGGCCTTCTTTAGCAATCAGCCCCAGCATTTT. Amino acid sequence: CAWQDRAFFSNQPQHF.

The chain joins TRBV19 to TRBJ1-4, with no clear D. V was cut by 6 bases and J by 4 bases, with 15 bases left in between. Germline V lookup: CDR1 LNHDA, CDR2 SQIVND (reference sequence). This CDR3 has 15 amino acids. Written as DNA, the CDR3 is TGTGCCAGTAGCCTTATCGAGGGAAGTAATGAAAAACTGTTTTTT. Translation: CASSLIEGSNEKLFF.

For the CDR3, the DNA is TGCGCCAGCAGTGAGTACGGGACAGGGGGCGACGAGCAGTACTTC. Amino acid sequence: CASSEYGTGGDEQYF. The chain recombines TRBV10-2 with TRBJ2-7, with 12 bases aligning to TRBD1. Unmatched junction bases numbered 3, after V lost 1 base and J lost 5 bases. The CDR3 is 15 residues long. From germline, CDR1 is WSHSY and CDR2 SAAADI.

The V call is TRBV4-2, the J call TRBJ2-3; 10 bases fit TRBD2. Germline V gene sequence: CDR1 LGHNA, CDR2 YNFKEQ. V trimming: 4 bases; J trimming: 3 bases; junction bases outside the gene matches: 7. The CDR3 is 16 amino acids. The CDR3 bases are TGTGCCAGCAGCCGAGAGACTAGCGGGTCTACAGATACGCAGTATTTT. It is translated as CASSRETSGSTDTQYF.

V gene TRBV29-1 combines with J gene TRBJ2-1, with D tentatively TRBD2 (6 bases). The V gene lost 2 bases and the J gene lost 14 bases, with 19 bases spanning the gap. Germline V gene lookup returns CDR1 SQVTM and CDR2 ANQGSEA. CDR3 length: 13 residues. CDR3 protein: CSVESDYLGCEFF. The CDR3 DNA is TGCAGCGTTGAATCGGACTATTTGGGTTGTGAGTTCTTC.

V and J are TRBV30 and TRBJ2-5; 8 positions match TRBD2. Per germline, CDR1 GTSNPN and CDR2 SVGIG (reference sequence). The CDR3 contains 13 residues. Losses at the gene ends were 1 base for V and 4 bases for J; bases not matched to a gene: 2. The CDR3 loop is CAWSGGRLETQYF. The CDR3 nucleotides are TGTGCCTGGAGTGGCGGGAGGTTAGAGACCCAGTACTTC.

V is TRBV7-3 and J is TRBJ1-5; a weak D match, TRBD1 (5 bases). The CDR3 runs to 19 residues. Looked up from germline, CDR1 is SGHTA and CDR2 is FQGTGA. The germline V and J ends were trimmed by 0 bases and 1 base, with 19 bases remaining between them. The CDR3 bases are TGTGCCAGCAGCTTAACTCCCGACGGGGGGGGGACGAGCAATCAGCCCCAGCATTTT. It is translated as CASSLTPDGGGTSNQPQHF.

The rearrangement uses TRBV4-3 and TRBJ2-1, with 13 positions matching TRBD2. V was clipped by 4 bases and J by 0 bases; unmatched bases: 6. The CDR3 contains 18 residues. CDR1 LGHNA and CDR2 YSLEER come from the germline V gene. The CDR3 coding sequence is TGCGCCAGCAGCCCGACTAGCGGGGGGCACAGCTCCTACAATGAGCAGTTCTTC. Its protein is CASSPTSGGHSSYNEQFF.

The rearrangement links TRBV28 to TRBJ1-5; 9 bases match TRBD1. The CDR3 spans 15 residues. V was pared by 6 bases and J by 4 bases, with 7 bases of the junction left unmatched. The germline CDR1 and CDR2 sequences are MDHEN and SYDVKM. The CDR3 DNA reads TGTGCCAGCAGCCCCCGGGACAGGGTAAATCAGCCCCAGCATTTT. Amino acids: CASSPRDRVNQPQHF.

The chain uses TRBV28 and TRBJ2-1, with 8 bases lining up with TRBD1. CDR1 MDHEN and CDR2 SYDVKM come from the germline V gene. The V segment lost 4 bases and the J segment 9 bases; nucleotides outside the gene matches: 8. The CDR3 totals 14 residues. The CDR3 DNA reads as TGTGCCAGCAGTTCGAGGACAGGGAAGGGTGAGCAGTTCTTC. Protein product: CASSSRTGKGEQFF. Full variable domain (missing parts from reference TRBV28 and TRBJ2-1): DVKVTQSSRYLVKRTGEKVFLECVQDMDHENMFWYRQDPGLGLRLIYFSYDVKMKEKGDIPEGYSVSREKKERFSLILESASTNQTSMYLCASSSRTGKGEQFFGPGTRLTVL.

This sequence joins TRBV7-3 and TRBJ2-1; D perhaps matches TRBD2 (7 bases). The CDR3 sequence is 13 residues long. Trimming removed 2 bases at V and 8 bases at J, with 10 bases between. Germline-derived CDR1 and CDR2 are SGHTA and FQGTGA. The CDR3 nucleotides are TGTGCCAGCAGCTTACAAGGGGGGGATGAGCAGTTCTTC. It specifies CASSLQGGDEQFF.

The chain recombines TRBV6-1 with TRBJ2-7; 10 positions match TRBD1. The CDR3 has 14 amino acids. CDR1 is MNHNS, CDR2 SASEGT, per germline. J lost 1 base, V lost 10 bases, and 7 bases had no gene match. This CDR3 is CATTRTGGSYEQYF. In nucleotides, the CDR3 is TGTGCCACCACTAGGACAGGGGGATCCTACGAGCAGTACTTC.

The rearrangement links TRBV2 to TRBJ2-7; the D gene is possibly TRBD1 (7 bases). The V and J ends lost 10 bases and 3 bases respectively, with 22 bases between them. CDR1 SNHLY and CDR2 FYNNEI come from the germline V gene. The CDR3 runs to 15 residues. CDR3 loop: CATAGQRGRYYEQYF. DNA of the CDR3: TGTGCCACCGCGGGACAGCGAGGGAGATACTACGAGCAGTACTTC.

V usage is TRBV7-8 and J usage is TRBJ2-3; 8 positions match TRBD2. The germline V gene encodes CDR1 SGHVS and CDR2 FQNEAQ. This CDR3 contains 17 residues. With V trimmed by 1 base and J by 2 bases, 8 bases remained unmatched. As DNA, the CDR3 is TGTGCCAGCAGCTTAGATCACTCGGGGGGGTTCACAGATACGCAGTATTTT. This codes for CASSLDHSGGFTDTQYF.

This clone was observed a single time. CDR3 residues: CASSLETSGRAGEQYF. CDR3 DNA: TGTGCCAGCAGCTTGGAGACTAGCGGGAGGGCCGGGGAGCAGTACTTC. V gene TRBV7-6 combines with J gene TRBJ2-7; TRBD2 matches at 14 bases. The CDR3 is made up of 16 amino acids. CDR1 and CDR2 (germline): SGHVS, FNYEAQ. The ends lost 3 bases at V and 7 bases at J; junction bases unmatched: 8.

This clone was seen only once. V usage is TRBV28 and J usage is TRBJ2-3; no clear D. Germline lookup yields CDR1 MDHEN and CDR2 SYDVKM. The CDR3 sequence is 13 residues long. Trimming shortened V by 5 bases and J by 2 bases, and 8 bases separated the two germline ends. The CDR3 here is CASSPRHTDTQYF. The CDR3 DNA reads as TGTGCCAGCAGTCCCAGACACACAGATACGCAGTATTTT.

CDR3 sequence (DNA): TGTGCCAGCAGCGTAGCTAGCGGGGGGGGCACAGATACGCAGTATTTT. Its protein product is CASSVASGGGTDTQYF. The rearrangement joins TRBV9 to TRBJ2-3, with 12 bases fitting TRBD2. Germline V gives CDR1 SGDLS, CDR2 YYNGEE. Germline trimming cut 0 bases from V and 1 base from J; bases unmatched to any gene: 0. The CDR3 consists of 16 residues.

This chain uses TRBV4-3 with TRBJ2-1; TRBD1 is a possible D gene (6 bases). With 4 bases removed from V and 4 bases from J, the gap between germline ends came to 8 bases. Germline V lookup: CDR1 LGHNA, CDR2 YSLEER. The CDR3 consists of 13 residues. CDR3 region: CASSPQGYNEQFF. The DNA for the CDR3 is TGCGCCAGCAGCCCCCAGGGGTACAATGAGCAGTTCTTC.

The V call is TRBV4-3, the J call TRBJ2-1, with 7 bases identical to TRBD1. The junction had 6 bases not matched to a gene; V was cut back by 1 base and J by 9 bases. Germline CDR1 is LGHNA and CDR2 is YSLEER. This CDR3 is 14 amino acids long. This CDR3 reads CASSQVGQAGEQFF. The CDR3 DNA follows: TGCGCCAGCAGCCAAGTCGGACAGGCGGGTGAGCAGTTCTTC.

V gene TRBV5-1 combines with J gene TRBJ1-1; 7 nucleotides align to TRBD1. The germline gives CDR1 SGHRS, CDR2 YFSETQ. CDR3 size: 14 residues. The trim removed 3 bases at V and 1 base at J, leaving 3 bases unmatched. The CDR3 reads CASSWDSRNTEAFF. CDR3 nucleotides: TGCGCCAGCAGCTGGGACAGTAGGAACACTGAAGCTTTCTTT.

This sequence joins TRBV5-1 and TRBJ2-3; 7 bases fit TRBD2. Trimming removed 9 bases from V and 3 bases from J; junction bases left unmatched: 10. The germline CDR1 and CDR2 sequences are SGHRS and YFSETQ. CDR3 length: 14 amino acids. The chain's CDR3 is CATRPWEGTDTQYF. In nucleotides, the CDR3 is TGCGCCACCCGACCCTGGGAGGGGACAGATACGCAGTATTTT. Full variable domain (remainder filled in from reference TRBV5-1 and TRBJ2-3): KAGVTQTPRYLIKTRGQQVTLSCSPISGHRSVSWYQQTPGQGLQFLFEYFSETQRNKGNFPGRFSGRQFSNSRSEMNVSTLELGDSALYLCATRPWEGTDTQYFGPGTRLTVL.